A selection of T cell receptor beta chains follows, all from one sample in a study of cytomegalovirus exposure and HLA in healthy donors. Produced via immunoSEQ multiplex PCR; TCRdb's table is partial and in-frame only. The table has over 150,000 clones, 80% seen once. The sample comprised PBMCs. These receptors came from a boy under 18 in good health and CMV-seronegative. The CDR3 runs from the conserved cysteine through the conserved F or W. D genes are given only for firm matches. Only some rows state a clone size, as once, few, many or a class for expanded clones.

TRBJ1-3	-	-	TRBV15	TGTGCCACCAGCAGAGGGTCCAAGGCGGACACCATATATTTT	CATSRGSKADTIYF
TRBJ1-1	-	few	TRBV10-1	TGCGCCAGCCCGGGGGGCATGGGGAACACTGAAGCTTTCTTT	CASPGGMGNTEAFF
TRBJ2-5	TRBD1	-	TRBV10-3	TGTGCCATCAGTGAAGGCAGGGGGCGAGAGACCCAGTACTTC	CAISEGRGRETQYF
TRBJ2-7	TRBD1	-	TRBV7-9	TGTGCCAGCAGCCCAGGGACAGGGCGGGCATACGAGCAGTACTTC	CASSPGTGRAYEQYF
TRBJ1-5	-	-	TRBV7-9	TGTGCCAGCAGCTTAGTTTCAGGGGACAGCAATCAGCCCCAGCATTTT	CASSLVSGDSNQPQHF
TRBJ1-1	-	few	TRBV19	TGTGCCAGTACCGACAGACCGAACACTGAAGCTTTCTTT	CASTDRPNTEAFF
TRBJ2-7	TRBD1	-	TRBV11-3	TGTGCCAGCAGCTTAGAGGACAGGGGTTTTGACGAGCAGTACTTC	CASSLEDRGFDEQYF
TRBJ2-3	-	few	TRBV5-1	TGCGCCAGCAGCTTGGACAGGGGGGGTAGCACAGATACGCAGTATTTT	CASSLDRGGSTDTQYF
TRBJ1-1	-	-	TRBV25-1	TGTGCCAGCAGTGAATCCTACAGGGTGAACACTGAAGCTTTCTTT	CASSESYRVNTEAFF
TRBJ2-4	-	-	TRBV13	TGTGCCAGCAGCTTTGCGGGGGCCAAAAACATTCAGTACTTC	CASSFAGAKNIQYF
TRBJ1-1	-	few	TRBV30	TGTGCCTGGAGCGACTACCGTAGAGCGCCGTTTGCTTTCTTT	CAWSDYRRAPFAFF
TRBJ2-1	-	-	TRBV7-3	TGTGCCAGCAGTAGCAAAGATGAGCAGTTCTTC	CASSSKDEQFF
TRBJ1-2	-	few	TRBV6-5	TGTGCCAGCAGCCTAGACTGGACGGCGGGCTATGGCTACACCTTC	CASSLDWTAGYGYTF
TRBJ2-7	TRBD1	-	TRBV27	TGTGCCAGCAGTCCGGACAGGGGGCCCAACGAGCAGTACTTC	CASSPDRGPNEQYF
TRBJ1-1	-	-	TRBV7-3	TGTGCCAGCAGCTTAAGTGGGGGGGCAGTCAACACTGAAGCTTTCTTT	CASSLSGGAVNTEAFF
TRBJ1-2	-	-	TRBV5-8	TGTGCCAGCAGCGGGAGGGGCCTACAAAACTATGGCTACACCTTC	CASSGRGLQNYGYTF
TRBJ2-7	-	-	TRBV18	TGTGCCAGCTCACCCGAGGCTGATCCGAACTACGAGCAGTACTTC	CASSPEADPNYEQYF
TRBJ2-3	TRBD1	-	TRBV13	TGTGCCAGCAGCTTAGGCAGGGGGGATACGCAGTATTTT	CASSLGRGDTQYF
TRBJ2-7	-	-	TRBV12-5	TGTGCTAGTGTACCAGGGATCCCCTACGAGCAGTACTTC	CASVPGIPYEQYF
TRBJ2-7	-	-	TRBV6-1	TGTGCCAGCAGTGTAAGAGGGCCCTTATCCTACGAGCAGTACTTC	CASSVRGPLSYEQYF
TRBJ2-7	-	-	TRBV6-5	TGTGCCAGCAGGTCAGGGCGTCAACCATCCTACGAGCAGTACTTC	CASRSGRQPSYEQYF
TRBJ1-1	-	-	TRBV5-1	TGCGCCAGCAGCTTGGACGTAGTGAACACTGAAGCTTTCTTT	CASSLDVVNTEAFF
TRBJ2-7	TRBD2	-	TRBV9	TGTGCCAGCAGCTTAGCGGGAGGCTCCTACGAGCAGTACTTC	CASSLAGGSYEQYF
TRBJ2-1	TRBD2	once	TRBV9	TGTGCCAGCAGCGTAGTCGGTCTTAGCGGGAGCACCTACGTAAGCTCCTACAATGAGCAGTTCTTC	CASSVVGLSGSTYVSSYNEQFF
TRBJ1-4	-	-	TRBV5-1	TGCGCCAGCACCGACTCTGGGGGGGTTGGTGAAAAACTGTTTTTT	CASTDSGGVGEKLFF
TRBJ1-2	-	-	TRBV6-1	TGTGCCAGCACCCGACGGGACTATGGCTACACCTTC	CASTRRDYGYTF
TRBJ2-1	TRBD2	-	TRBV29-1	TGCAGCGTCGCCTCTGGACTAGCATCGGGTGAGCAGTTCTTC	CSVASGLASGEQFF